This T cell receptor (beta chain) was sequenced for a study of T-cell memory formation after mild COVID-19 (dated by TCRdb to the early 2020s). Broadly, across the study: Most TCR sequence clusters were specific to one of the two donors. In a couple of donors, T-cell clones that expanded and contracted after mild COVID-19 were tracked by sequencing TCRalpha and TCRbeta repertoires over time. Two young, previously healthy adult volunteers, one female and one male, were included in the cohort.

Ficoll-Paque density gradient centrifugation was used to isolate PBMCs. Trimming costs V 0 bases and J 5 bases, and their ends lie 19 bases apart. The CDR3 measures 17 amino acids from cysteine to phenylalanine. Only CDR3 DNA remains: 51 bases, in frame from the first base. CDR1 MGHRA and CDR2 YSYEKL were looked up in the germline V gene. Regarding this clonotype: What antigen it recognizes has not been identified. It has no much larger one-base neighbor in the sample; base qualities were not kept.

Results the study describes overall, beyond this receptor: Only a couple of mild cases were covered by the study, and larger cohorts that include severe cases with pre-infection samples were considered necessary. Clones contracting from day 15 to 85 had balanced CD4/CD8 phenotypes, while a second wave expanding from day 15 to 37 was biased towards CD4+. SARS-CoV-2 specificity of the second-wave clones peaking on day 37 was not confirmed. Contracting CD4+ clones turned up mainly in the CM and EM memory subsets, whereas EMRA was where CD8+ clones were enriched. The detection of some responding clones in pre-infection memory suggests that pre-existing cross-reactive memory T cells joined the SARS-CoV-2 response.

Sequencer: Illumina NovaSeq 6000. TCRalpha and TCRbeta cDNA libraries were constructed by 5'RACE with constant-segment primers, with sample barcodes and unique molecular identifiers being introduced. RNA was extracted from every sample with Trizol reagent. Library amplification was performed in two PCR steps, and a second sample barcode and Illumina TruSeq adapters were introduced in the second step. Libraries were sequenced on an Illumina NovaSeq with 2 x 150 bp paired-end reads. The paper's processing steps were these. Reads were demultiplexed and collapsed into UMI-guided consensus sequences with migec v1.2.7. Using mixcr v2.1.11, UMI consensuses were aligned to TRA and TRB V and J templates and then assembled into clonotypes. Expanded or contracted clonotypes were those called significant by both edgeR and NoisET, with noise models trained on biological replicates. edgeR calls used a false discovery rate-adjusted p below 0.01 and a log2 fold-change threshold of 1. As an exploratory analysis of dynamics, max-normalized trajectories of the 1000 most abundant clonotypes were examined by PCA with hierarchical clustering. Separately sequenced CD4+ and CD8+ repertoires were used to assign a CD4 or CD8 phenotype to each responding clone. TCRdb took the public reads, trimmed them with fastp at Q25, ran MiXCR for clone calling and kept in-frame beta chains. Here each entry gathers all rows of one CDR3 protein and keeps the most common genes and DNA. It is TCRdb's table, rather than the study itself, that gives the V and J calls and clone size. For this sample there are more than 250,000 distinct CDR3 sequences; about 16% appear just once. 22% of the sample goes to the ten largest clones.

The rearranged segments are TRBV4-1 and TRBJ2-5; too little of a D gene remains to name it. The specimen was PBMCs or a T cell subset sorted from them (not recorded which). This receptor was identified in a man in his late teens or twenties who had mild COVID-19 (a few samples of this study predate the infection). The sample titles of this study are shuffled in the database, so cell type and time point are left out; the donor was told from shared clones. The bases read TGCGCCAGCAGCCAAGAGGCCGCTGTGGGTGGGTGGGAGACCCAGTACTTC. Its translation reads: CASSQEAAVGGWETQYF.